The 5 T cell receptor beta chains presented below share a single source sample, sequenced in a study of blood T cells in healthy people across ages (dated by TCRdb to 2013 to 2016). Libraries were built with 5' RACE. The sample was run on an Illumina HiSeq 2500. A second PCR of roughly 6 to 12 cycles was run with a J-beta primer mix and a sample-barcoded 5' primer. The raw public reads went through TCRdb reprocessing: fastp at Q25, MiXCR clone calling, in-frame beta chains kept. Identical CDR3 protein sequences are pooled into one entry, listed with their most common genes and DNA. This sample lists around 870,000 distinct CDR3 sequences; roughly 26% were detected once. Clones ranked in the top ten supply roughly 17% of the sample. Sequencing was performed on blood. The receptors shown here come from a woman of 80 years or more in good health.

This clonotype was recorded many times. J is TRBJ1-6 and V is TRBV5-1, with D perhaps TRBD1 (6 bases). The CDR3 is 14 amino acids. Trimming pared 6 bases from V and 7 bases from J, leaving 14 bases between. Germline V gene sequence: CDR1 SGHRS, CDR2 YFSETQ. The CDR3 loop reads CASTPGGQNSPLHF. The CDR3 nucleotides are TGCGCCAGCACCCCTGGCGGACAGAATTCACCCCTCCACTTT.

The table lists this clonotype with a few counts. The rearrangement links TRBV28 to TRBJ1-2; D is undetermined. Trimming cost V 7 bases and J 7 bases, with 10 bases left between them. The CDR3 has 11 residues. CDR1 is MDHEN, CDR2 SYDVKM, per germline. The CDR3 DNA reads as TGTGCCAGCAACGTAGGATTTGGCTACACCTTC. Amino acids: CASNVGFGYTF.

Comments on this clonotype: A much larger clone lies one base from this, so it may be a read error. The chain employs TRBV7-2 and TRBJ2-1; D gene uncertain. The CDR3 has 13 amino acids. The germline V gene has CDR1 SGHTA and CDR2 FQGNSA. Trimming pared 1 base from V and 11 bases from J, leaving 12 bases between. The CDR3 DNA is TGTGCCAGCAGCTTAGGTACTTTCTATAAGCAGTTCTTC. Protein sequence: CASSLGTFYKQFF.

Note on this clonotype: This may be a read error, as it is one base from a much larger clone. The chain combines TRBV11-2 with TRBJ1-6; 8 bases agree with TRBD1. The length of the CDR3 is 17 residues. From germline, CDR1 is SGHAT and CDR2 FQNNGV. The CDR3: CAGSLEAQGAANSPLHF. DNA for the CDR3: TGTGCCGGCAGCTTAGAGGCGCAGGGGGCAGCAAATTCACCCCTCCACTTT.

The chain is built from TRBV19 and TRBJ1-1, with a weak D call TRBD1 (6 bases). Trimming left V 11 bases short and J 1 base short, with 17 bases between. The CDR3 extends over 14 amino acids. Germline V gives CDR1 LNHDA, CDR2 SQIVND (reference sequence). The CDR3 sequence is CASSAFRGNTEAFF. DNA for the CDR3: TGTGCCTCATCCGCCTTCAGGGGGAACACTGAAGCTTTCTTT.